The clone carrying this T cell receptor beta chain was observed a few times. Its antigen is not identified. This record belongs to a study of beta chain features in type 1 diabetes. Study conclusions and caveats: When Type 1 diabetes patients were examined, their TCRB CDR3s proved moderately but significantly shorter in all four CD4+ subsets.

Isolated RNA was reverse transcribed in full, so expressed TCRB transcripts were sequenced. Sequenced by immunoSEQ multiplex PCR; TCRdb stores in-frame clones only, minus some. The table has roughly 180,000 clones, roughly 8% seen once. This TCR was sampled from a woman between 40 and 50 years old with type 1 diabetes. Material for sequencing was central memory CD4+ T cells from blood.

The CDR3 DNA sequence: TGCGCCAGCAGTGGACTGAACTCTGGAAACACCATATATTTT. Encoded protein: CASSGLNSGNTIYF. The V call is TRBV4-1, the J call TRBJ1-3; D unclear. Germline V lookup: CDR1 MGHRA, CDR2 YSYEKL. The length of the CDR3 is 14 residues. Between the trimmed V and J ends, which lost 6 bases and 0 bases, there was a span of 9 bases.